These 4 T cell receptor beta chains came from one sample sequenced in a study of CXCR3-negative and CXCR3-positive naive CD8 T cells (dated by TCRdb to 2018 to 2020). Broad study findings and their caveats: TRB CDR3s from CXCR3-positive naive cells showed higher hydrophobicity (lower Kidera factor 4), lower energy, and higher strength and volume indices than CXCR3-negative naive cells.

Which antigens these TCRs recognize remains unknown. The reads were generated on a NextSeq 550. The Human TCR Profiling Kit (MiLaboratory) was used to make UMI-labeled 5' RACE TRB cDNA libraries. The reads were reprocessed in TCRdb, with one entry per CDR3 protein sequence and no accompanying DNA. This sample's clone table shows around 60,000 distinct CDR3 sequences. About 0.8% of the sample goes to the ten largest clones. The specimen sequenced was naive CXCR3+ CD8+ T cells from blood. The meaning of the sample's cell subset or site label: CD45RO-CCR7+CD27+CD95- naive CD8+ T cells expressing CXCR3 (TNR3+). The receptors derive from a human donor in good health. Some clones in this sample may be carry-over from other donors' samples.

This rearrangement joins TRBV7-9 to TRBJ1-1. Germline CDR1 SEHNR, CDR2 FQNEAQ (reference sequence). The CDR3 is made up of 13 amino acids. CDR3: CASSLRQTNEAFF.

The V call is TRBV7-3, the J call TRBJ2-2; without DNA, the TCRdb call of TRBD1 cannot be checked. CDR3 length: 16 residues. Per germline, CDR1 SGHTA and CDR2 FQGTGA. The CDR3 protein is CASSPGTGMNTGELFF.

This chain joins TRBV28 and TRBJ2-7; the D call from TCRdb, TRBD2, cannot be confirmed without DNA. Per germline, CDR1 MDHEN and CDR2 SYDVKM. The length of the CDR3 is 14 residues. This CDR3 is CASSLRVTDYEQYF.

CDR3: CASSSLPGRNTGELFF. The J gene is TRBJ2-2, the V gene TRBV7-8; TCRdb designates TRBD1, a call that cannot be tested without DNA. This CDR3 has 16 residues. In germline, CDR1 is SGHVS, CDR2 FQNEAQ.